This TCR beta chain came from a study of blood T cell repertoires in COVID-19. The wider study: Acute and convalescent COVID-19 specimens originated in the United States, Italy and Spain. Sources were T cells, B-cell-depleted T cells, or PBMCs; the material itself was cDNA or gDNA.

Germline lookup yields CDR1 SQVTM and CDR2 ANQGSEA. The J segment lost 4 bases and the V segment lost 3 bases, leaving 6 bases of the junction unmatched. The CDR3 length is 14 residues. This clone was seen only once. Source study methods: Reference gene primer amplification gave estimated nucleated cell counts. Clones were read by immunoSEQ multiplex PCR, and TCRdb kept only the in-frame ones, dropping some. V and J calls and clone size are those listed in that table; D and trimming were worked out from the DNA. In the table there are roughly 75,000 clones, approximately 90% of which are singletons. The specimen was peripheral blood. This sequence originates from a man aged 55 to 70 with acute or convalescent COVID-19. The gene calls are TRBV29-1 and TRBJ2-3; 8 bases line up with TRBD2. The CDR3 spells CSVDAGGRADTQYF. The CDR3 DNA follows: TGCAGCGTTGATGCGGGAGGCAGGGCAGATACGCAGTATTTT.